The sequence of this TCR beta chain was determined in a study of neurological immune-mediated disorders. With 0 bases removed from V and 2 bases from J, the gap between germline ends came to 7 bases. This CDR3 region has 14 residues. Germline values: CDR1 SGHTA, CDR2 FQGNSA. The study's findings and limits: The repertoires of 18 of 34 multiple sclerosis patients were placed by phylogenetic grouping in a single related-CDR3 cluster, which may be a signature.

This clonotype was detected many times. Its antigen is as yet unknown. The cDNA came from 5'RACE with 10-nucleotide random UMIs. Every sequencing run generated in excess of 180 million TCR-beta sequences. These sequences covered 15-18 subjects. From the 5' RACE reads, TCRdb called clonotypes with MiXCR, one entry per CDR3 protein. The sample lists approximately 100,000 distinct CDR3 sequences, under 4.5% occurring once. The receptor was derived from a woman aged 50 to 60 with multiple sclerosis. The sequencing sample was made of PBMCs. The chain is built from TRBV7-2 and TRBJ2-5; tentatively, D is TRBD2 (6 bases). DNA for the CDR3: TGTGCCAGCAGCTTAGCGCGGGGTCAAGAGACCCAGTACTTC. It translates to CASSLARGQETQYF.